These 15 T cell receptor beta chains came from one sample sequenced in a study of OX40 agonist ivuxolimab in advanced cancers. Profiled with immunoSEQ multiplex PCR; TCRdb holds only in-frame clones, not every one. This repertoire shows around 140,000 clones, approximately 94% found once; its top ten account for 1%. Sample: CD4+ or CD8+ T cells sorted from blood, taken in a trial of the OX40 agonist ivuxolimab. The receptors originated from an adult with an advanced solid tumor such as melanoma, head and neck, liver or kidney cancer.

V and J are TRBV9 and TRBJ2-3, with D possibly matching TRBD2 (6 bases). From germline, CDR1 is SGDLS and CDR2 YYNGEE. The CDR3 is 17 amino acids. The V and J ends lost 0 bases and 0 bases respectively, with 14 bases between them. CDR3 DNA sequence: TGTGCCAGCAGCGTAGCTATGGGGACTGCTAGCACAGATACGCAGTATTTT. The encoded protein is CASSVAMGTASTDTQYF.

J is TRBJ2-2 and V is TRBV7-7; D gene unclear. The CDR3 has 13 amino acids. The V gene lost 3 bases and the J gene lost 3 bases, with 5 bases spanning the gap. Germline CDR1 reads SSHAT; CDR2 reads FNYEAQ (reference sequence). The CDR3 DNA reads as TGTGCCAGCAGCTTTACCGACACCGGGGAGCTGTTTTTT. Translating it yields CASSFTDTGELFF.

Here the CDR3 DNA reads TGTGCCAGCAGCTTACAAACATCGTGGAACTACGAGCAGTACTTC. It yields the protein CASSLQTSWNYEQYF. The gene calls are TRBV11-2 and TRBJ2-7; D not resolved. The CDR3 has 15 amino acids. CDR1 and CDR2 from the germline V gene are SGHAT and FQNNGV. V was shortened by 2 bases and J by 3 bases, with 14 bases between the two germline ends.

The chain joins TRBV7-3 to TRBJ2-7, with D possibly matching TRBD2 (6 bases). Germline CDR1 is SGHTA and CDR2 is FQGTGA. The CDR3 covers 11 residues. V dropped 2 bases and J dropped 9 bases, with 8 bases sitting between them. The CDR3 region is CASSLEGGQYF. The CDR3 bases are TGTGCCAGCAGCTTAGAGGGAGGGCAGTACTTC. Complete variable domain (other parts from reference TRBV7-3 and TRBJ2-7): GAGVSQTPSNKVTEKGKYVELRCDPISGHTALYWYRQSLGQGPEFLIYFQGTGAADDSGLPNDRFFAVRPEGSVSTLKIQRTERGDSAVYLCASSLEGGQYFGPGTRLTVT.

The chain uses TRBV28 and TRBJ2-2; possibly TRBD1 for D (6 bases). Looked up from germline, CDR1 is MDHEN and CDR2 is SYDVKM. The CDR3 has 16 amino acids. V was trimmed by 7 bases and J by 4 bases, leaving 19 bases between them. CDR3 sequence: CASITHKQGFTGELFF. CDR3 sequence (DNA): TGTGCCAGCATAACCCATAAGCAGGGGTTCACCGGGGAGCTGTTTTTT.

This clone was recorded once. The CDR3 nucleotides are TGCAGCGTTGAAGATCCTTTAGGCGAGCGGCGGGGTACCTCCTACGAGCAGTACTTC. This encodes CSVEDPLGERRGTSYEQYF. The chain is built from TRBV29-1 and TRBJ2-7, with D possibly TRBD2 on 6 matching bases. The CDR3 consists of 19 residues. The germline V and J ends were trimmed by 0 bases and 0 bases, with 24 bases remaining between them. Germline CDR1 and CDR2: SQVTM and ANQGSEA.

The rearrangement links TRBV5-4 to TRBJ2-1, with D perhaps given as TRBD1 or TRBD2 (6 bases each). The CDR3 is 15 residues long. With 2 bases removed from V and 7 bases from J, the gap between germline ends came to 16 bases. The germline gives CDR1 SGHNT, CDR2 YYREEE (reference sequence). The CDR3 DNA sequence: TGTGCCAGCAGCTTAAGGGGGGCTAGCGAGAATGAGCAGTTCTTC. It codes for CASSLRGASENEQFF.

The chain is built from TRBV5-1 and TRBJ2-7; D is perhaps TRBD1 or TRBD2 (5 bases each). The germline V gene has CDR1 SGHRS and CDR2 YFSETQ. Trimming removed 4 bases from V and 2 bases from J, with 13 bases in between. The CDR3 runs 14 residues. CDR3 bases: TGCGCCAGCAGCCACCGGGACGGAGCCTACGAGCAGTACTTC. Encoded protein: CASSHRDGAYEQYF.

The chain employs TRBV11-3 and TRBJ2-2; 7 bases agree with TRBD2. Germline V CDR1 and CDR2: SGHNT, YENEEA. The ends lost 4 bases at V and 5 bases at J; junction bases unmatched: 7. The CDR3 is made up of 15 amino acids. The CDR3 loop reads CASSSGRVDTGELFF. The CDR3 DNA reads as TGTGCCAGCAGCTCGGGGAGGGTAGATACCGGGGAGCTGTTTTTT.

The chain recombines TRBV15 with TRBJ2-3; D ambiguous. Trimming took 5 bases from V and 6 from J, leaving 15 bases between them. The CDR3 length is 14 residues. Per germline, CDR1 LNHNV and CDR2 YYDKDF (reference sequence). CDR3 region: CATSLARARDTQYF. CDR3 sequence (DNA): TGTGCCACCAGCCTGGCAAGGGCCCGGGATACGCAGTATTTT.

The chain is built from TRBV27 and TRBJ2-7; D uncertain. Germline CDR1 is MNHEY and CDR2 is SMNVEV (reference sequence). The CDR3 totals 11 residues. Trimming stripped 4 bases from V and 2 bases from J, with 3 bases between. CDR3 bases: TGTGCCAGCAGTTATACCTACGAGCAGTACTTC. Translated, it gives CASSYTYEQYF.

This chain uses TRBV15 with TRBJ1-2, with unresolved D. Germline V lookup: CDR1 LNHNV, CDR2 YYDKDF (reference sequence). The length of the CDR3 is 13 residues. V was shortened by 0 bases and J by 8 bases, with 10 bases between the two germline ends. The CDR3 region is CATSRDTGRGYTF. For the CDR3, the DNA is TGTGCCACCAGCAGAGATACCGGGAGGGGCTACACCTTC.

This sequence joins TRBV7-3 and TRBJ2-2; maybe TRBD1 (6 bases). CDR1 and CDR2 from the germline V gene are SGHTA and FQGTGA. The CDR3 spans 15 residues. Trimming took 3 bases from V and 1 from J, leaving 9 bases between them. CDR3 loop: CASSLGAGNTGELFF. DNA for the CDR3: TGTGCCAGCAGCTTGGGGGCAGGGAACACCGGGGAGCTGTTTTTT.

The chain is built from TRBV9 and TRBJ2-3; no clear D. The CDR3 extends over 14 amino acids. Trimming left V 4 bases short and J 0 bases short, with 9 bases between. Germline V gene data show CDR1 as SGDLS and CDR2 as YYNGEE. CDR3 amino acids: CASSLVSSTDTQYF. CDR3 sequence (DNA): TGTGCCAGCAGCCTAGTCTCTAGCACAGATACGCAGTATTTT.

The chain is built from TRBV5-1 and TRBJ1-3, with a weak D call TRBD1 (6 bases). The CDR3 sequence is 16 residues long. Per germline, CDR1 SGHRS and CDR2 YFSETQ. V was pared by 0 bases and J by 4 bases, with 14 bases between. The CDR3 nucleotides read TGCGCCAGCAGCTTGGCAGGGGCCAAGTGGGGAAACACCATATATTTT. Encoded protein: CASSLAGAKWGNTIYF.